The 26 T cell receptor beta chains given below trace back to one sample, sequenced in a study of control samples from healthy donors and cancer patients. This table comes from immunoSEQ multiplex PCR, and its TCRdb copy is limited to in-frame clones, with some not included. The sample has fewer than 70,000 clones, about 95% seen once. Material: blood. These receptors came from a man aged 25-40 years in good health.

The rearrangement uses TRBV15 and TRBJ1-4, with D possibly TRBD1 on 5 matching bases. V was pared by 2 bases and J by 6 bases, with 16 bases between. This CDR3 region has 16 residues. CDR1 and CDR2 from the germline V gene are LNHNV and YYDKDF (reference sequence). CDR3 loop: CATSRSSWDSDEKLFF. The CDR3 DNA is TGTGCCACCAGCAGATCATCTTGGGACTCCGATGAAAAACTGTTTTTT. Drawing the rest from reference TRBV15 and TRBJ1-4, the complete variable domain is DAMVIQNPRYQVTQFGKPVTLSCSQTLNHNVMYWYQQKSSQAPKLLFHYYDKDFNNEADTPDNFQSRRPNTSFCFLDIRSPGLGDTAMYLCATSRSSWDSDEKLFFGSGTQLSVL.

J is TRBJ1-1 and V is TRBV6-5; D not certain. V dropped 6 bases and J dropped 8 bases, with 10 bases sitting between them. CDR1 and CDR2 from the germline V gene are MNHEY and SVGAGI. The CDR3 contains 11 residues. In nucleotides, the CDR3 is TGTGCCAGCAGCCCCGGGGAGGAAGCTTTCTTT. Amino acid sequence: CASSPGEEAFF.

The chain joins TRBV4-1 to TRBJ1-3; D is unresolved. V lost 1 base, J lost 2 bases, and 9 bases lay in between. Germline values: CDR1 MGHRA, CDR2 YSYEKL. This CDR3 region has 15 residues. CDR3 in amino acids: CASSQGQPPGNTIYF. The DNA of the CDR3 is TGCGCCAGCAGCCAAGGGCAGCCGCCTGGAAACACCATATATTTT.

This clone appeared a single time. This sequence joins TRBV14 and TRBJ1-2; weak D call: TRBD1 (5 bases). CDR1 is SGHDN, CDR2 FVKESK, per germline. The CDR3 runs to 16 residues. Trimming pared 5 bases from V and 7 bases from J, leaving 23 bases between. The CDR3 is CASSLRGDMEFSGYTF. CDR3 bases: TGTGCCAGCAGCTTGAGGGGAGACATGGAGTTTAGTGGCTACACCTTC. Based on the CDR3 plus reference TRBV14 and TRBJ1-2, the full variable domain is EAGVTQFPSHSVIEKGQTVTLRCDPISGHDNLYWYRRVMGKEIKFLLHFVKESKQDESGMPNNRFLAERTGGTYSTLKVQPAELEDSGVYFCASSLRGDMEFSGYTFGSGTRLTVV.

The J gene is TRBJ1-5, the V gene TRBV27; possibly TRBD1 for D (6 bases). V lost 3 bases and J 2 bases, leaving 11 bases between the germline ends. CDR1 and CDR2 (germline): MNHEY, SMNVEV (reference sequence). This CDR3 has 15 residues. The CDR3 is CASSFFSGGNQPQHF. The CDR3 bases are TGTGCCAGCAGTTTCTTTTCAGGGGGCAATCAGCCCCAGCATTTT.

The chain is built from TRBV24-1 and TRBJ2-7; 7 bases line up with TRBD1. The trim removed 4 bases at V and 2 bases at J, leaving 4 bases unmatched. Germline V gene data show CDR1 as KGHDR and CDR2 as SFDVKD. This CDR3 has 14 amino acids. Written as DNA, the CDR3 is TGTGCCACCAGTGAGTCACAGGGGACCTACGAGCAGTACTTC. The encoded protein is CATSESQGTYEQYF.

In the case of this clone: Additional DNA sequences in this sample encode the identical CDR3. CDR3 residues: CAWSVSYEQYF. DNA of the CDR3: TGTGCCTGGAGTGTCAGCTACGAGCAGTACTTC. The chain uses TRBV30 and TRBJ2-7; D remains unclear. Germline V CDR1 and CDR2: GTSNPN, SVGIG (reference sequence). V was clipped by 0 bases and J by 3 bases, with 3 bases between them. The CDR3 is made up of 11 amino acids.

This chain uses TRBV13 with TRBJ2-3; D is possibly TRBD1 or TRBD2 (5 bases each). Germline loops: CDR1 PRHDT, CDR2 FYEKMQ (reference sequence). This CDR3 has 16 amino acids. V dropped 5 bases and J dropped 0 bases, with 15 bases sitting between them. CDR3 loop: CASSPAGTESTDTQYF. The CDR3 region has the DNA TGTGCCAGCAGCCCCGCCGGGACCGAGAGCACAGATACGCAGTATTTT. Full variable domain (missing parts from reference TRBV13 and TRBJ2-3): AAGVIQSPRHLIKEKRETATLKCYPIPRHDTVYWYQQGPGQDPQFLISFYEKMQSDKGSIPDRFSAQQFSDYHSELNMSSLELGDSALYFCASSPAGTESTDTQYFGPGTRLTVL.

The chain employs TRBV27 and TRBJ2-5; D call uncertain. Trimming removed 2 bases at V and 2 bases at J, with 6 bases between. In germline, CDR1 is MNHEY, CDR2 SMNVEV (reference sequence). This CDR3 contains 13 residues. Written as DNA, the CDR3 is TGTGCCAGCAGTTTAGCCCGGCAAGAGACCCAGTACTTC. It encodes CASSLARQETQYF.

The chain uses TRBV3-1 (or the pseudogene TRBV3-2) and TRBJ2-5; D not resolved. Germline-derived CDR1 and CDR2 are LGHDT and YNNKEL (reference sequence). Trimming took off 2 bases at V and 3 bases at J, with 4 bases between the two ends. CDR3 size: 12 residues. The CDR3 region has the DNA TGTGCCAGCAGCCAATCCGAAGAGACCCAGTACTTC. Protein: CASSQSEETQYF.

DNA for the CDR3: TGTGCCAGCAGCCCCCAGACATCCAACACTGAAGCTTTCTTT. Its translation is CASSPQTSNTEAFF. This sequence joins TRBV7-9 and TRBJ1-1; D is unresolved. The CDR3 totals 14 residues. Germline CDR1 is SEHNR and CDR2 is FQNEAQ (reference sequence). The V and J ends lost 5 bases and 2 bases respectively, with 12 bases between them.

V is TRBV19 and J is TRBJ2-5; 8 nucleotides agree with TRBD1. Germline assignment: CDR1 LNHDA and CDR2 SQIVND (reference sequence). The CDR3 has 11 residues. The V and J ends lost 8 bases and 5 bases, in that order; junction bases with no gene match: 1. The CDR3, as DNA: TGTGCCAGTGGACAGGGCGAGACCCAGTACTTC. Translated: CASGQGETQYF.

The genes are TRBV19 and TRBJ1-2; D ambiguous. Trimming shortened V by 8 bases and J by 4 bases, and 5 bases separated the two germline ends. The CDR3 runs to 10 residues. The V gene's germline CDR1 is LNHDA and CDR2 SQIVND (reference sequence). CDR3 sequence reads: CASRAYGYTF. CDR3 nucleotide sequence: TGTGCCAGTCGTGCCTATGGCTACACCTTC.

CDR3 DNA sequence: TGTGCCAGCAGCTTATATGGCGGGGGATCCTCCTACGAGCAGTACTTC. Amino acids: CASSLYGGGSSYEQYF. The chain couples TRBV7-9 to TRBJ2-7; 7 positions match TRBD2. Germline assignment: CDR1 SEHNR and CDR2 FQNEAQ (reference sequence). V shed 2 bases, J shed 0 bases, and the junction held 7 bases outside the gene matches. The length of the CDR3 is 16 residues. Using reference TRBV7-9 and TRBJ2-7 for the parts outside the CDR3, the full variable domain is DTGVSQNPRHKITKRGQNVTFRCDPISEHNRLYWYRQTLGQGPEFLTYFQNEAQLEKSRLLSDRFSAERPKGSFSTLEIQRTEQGDSAMYLCASSLYGGGSSYEQYFGPGTRLTVT.

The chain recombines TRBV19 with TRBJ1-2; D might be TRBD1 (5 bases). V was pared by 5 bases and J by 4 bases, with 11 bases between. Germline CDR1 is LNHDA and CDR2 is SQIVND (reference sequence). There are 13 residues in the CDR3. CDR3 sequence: CASSLRDVYGYTF. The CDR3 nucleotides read TGTGCCAGTAGTCTAAGGGACGTCTATGGCTACACCTTC.

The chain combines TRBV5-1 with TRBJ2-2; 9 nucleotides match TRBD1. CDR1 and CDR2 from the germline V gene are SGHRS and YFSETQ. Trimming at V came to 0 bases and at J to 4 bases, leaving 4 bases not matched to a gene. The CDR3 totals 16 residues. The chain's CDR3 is CASSLVATGGTGELFF. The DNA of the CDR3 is TGCGCCAGCAGCTTGGTTGCGACAGGGGGCACCGGGGAGCTGTTTTTT.

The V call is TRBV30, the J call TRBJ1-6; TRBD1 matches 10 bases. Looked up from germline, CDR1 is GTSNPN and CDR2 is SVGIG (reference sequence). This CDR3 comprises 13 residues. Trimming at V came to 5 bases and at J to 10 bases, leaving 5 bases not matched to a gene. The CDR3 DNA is TGTGCCTGGGAGGACAGGGGGGACTCACCCCTCCACTTT. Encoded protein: CAWEDRGDSPLHF.

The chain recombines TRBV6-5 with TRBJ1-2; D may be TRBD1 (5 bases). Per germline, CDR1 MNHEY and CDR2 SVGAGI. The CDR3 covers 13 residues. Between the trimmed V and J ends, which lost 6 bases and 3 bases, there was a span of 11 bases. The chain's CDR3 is CASRRPRDYGYTF. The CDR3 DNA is TGTGCCAGCAGACGACCCAGGGACTATGGCTACACCTTC.

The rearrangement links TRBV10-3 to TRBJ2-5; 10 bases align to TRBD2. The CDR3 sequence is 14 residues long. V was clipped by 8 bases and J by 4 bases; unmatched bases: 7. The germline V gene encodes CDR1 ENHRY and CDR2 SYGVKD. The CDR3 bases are TGTGCCATCGGAAGCGGGAGGGCCATAGAGACCCAGTACTTC. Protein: CAIGSGRAIETQYF.

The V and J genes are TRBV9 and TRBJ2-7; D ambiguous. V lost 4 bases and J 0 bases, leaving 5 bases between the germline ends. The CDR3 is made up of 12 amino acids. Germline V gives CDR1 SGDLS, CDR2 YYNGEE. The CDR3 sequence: CASSSNSYEQYF. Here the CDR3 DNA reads TGTGCCAGCAGCTCGAACTCCTACGAGCAGTACTTC.

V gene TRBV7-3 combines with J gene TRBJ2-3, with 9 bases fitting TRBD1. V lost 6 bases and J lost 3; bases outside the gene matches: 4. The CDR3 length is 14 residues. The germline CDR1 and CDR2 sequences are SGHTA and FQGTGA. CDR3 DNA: TGTGCCAGCAGTCCACAGGGGGCAACAGATACGCAGTATTTT. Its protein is CASSPQGATDTQYF.

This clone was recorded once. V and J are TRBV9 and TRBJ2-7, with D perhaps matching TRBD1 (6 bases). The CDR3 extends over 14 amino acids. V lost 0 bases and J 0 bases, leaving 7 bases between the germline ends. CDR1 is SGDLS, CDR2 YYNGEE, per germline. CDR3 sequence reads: CASSVAQGSYEQYF. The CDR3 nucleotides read TGTGCCAGCAGCGTAGCACAGGGCTCCTACGAGCAGTACTTC. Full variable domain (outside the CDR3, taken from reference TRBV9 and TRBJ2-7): DSGVTQTPKHLITATGQRVTLRCSPRSGDLSVYWYQQSLDQGLQFLIQYYNGEERAKGNILERFSAQQFPDLHSELNLSSLELGDSALYFCASSVAQGSYEQYFGPGTRLTVT.

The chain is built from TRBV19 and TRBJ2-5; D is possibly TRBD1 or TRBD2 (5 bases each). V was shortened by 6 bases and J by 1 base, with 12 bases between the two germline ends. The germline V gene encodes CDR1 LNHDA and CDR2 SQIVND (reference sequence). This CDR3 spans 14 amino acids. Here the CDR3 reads CASRPGGGQETQYF. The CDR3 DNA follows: TGTGCCAGTAGGCCGGGTGGGGGCCAAGAGACCCAGTACTTC.

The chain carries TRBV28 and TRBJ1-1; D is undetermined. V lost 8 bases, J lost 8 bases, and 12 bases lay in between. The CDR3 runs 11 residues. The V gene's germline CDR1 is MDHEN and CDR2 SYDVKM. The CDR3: CASHQLREAFF. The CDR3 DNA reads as TGTGCCAGCCATCAGCTGAGGGAAGCTTTCTTT.

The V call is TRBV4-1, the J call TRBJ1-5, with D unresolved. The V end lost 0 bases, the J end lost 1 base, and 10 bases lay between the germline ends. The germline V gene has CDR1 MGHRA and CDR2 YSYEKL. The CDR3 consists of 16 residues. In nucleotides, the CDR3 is TGCGCCAGCAGCCAAGATTCCGGGAGGAGCAATCAGCCCCAGCATTTT. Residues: CASSQDSGRSNQPQHF.

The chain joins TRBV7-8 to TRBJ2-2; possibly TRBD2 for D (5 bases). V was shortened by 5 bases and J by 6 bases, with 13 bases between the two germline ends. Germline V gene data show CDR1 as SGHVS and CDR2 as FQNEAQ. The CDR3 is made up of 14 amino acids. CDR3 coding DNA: TGTGCCAGCAGCCTAAGGTCGGGGTCCGGGGAGCTGTTTTTT. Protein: CASSLRSGSGELFF.